Below, 11 T cell receptor beta chains from the same sample are listed, as sequenced in a study of blood T cell repertoires in COVID-19. Clones were read by immunoSEQ multiplex PCR, and TCRdb kept only the in-frame ones, dropping some. This repertoire shows about 230,000 clones, roughly 83% found once; its top ten account for approximately 30%. The source material was peripheral blood. Source of these receptors: a man between 35 and 55 years old with acute or convalescent COVID-19.

This chain connects TRBV5-5 to TRBJ1-2, with a tentative D call TRBD1 (6 bases). The CDR3 totals 15 residues. The V gene's germline CDR1 is SGHKS and CDR2 YYEKEE (reference sequence). Deletions cut 1 base from V and 3 bases from J, with 13 bases between. The CDR3: CASSLRAGVDYGYTF. As DNA, the CDR3 is TGTGCCAGCAGCTTGAGGGCAGGGGTGGACTATGGCTACACCTTC.

J is TRBJ1-1 and V is TRBV29-1, with TRBD1 matching over 8 bases. Germline CDR1 reads SQVTM; CDR2 reads ANQGSEA. The CDR3 is 13 amino acids. The ends lost 6 bases at V and 1 base at J; junction bases unmatched: 4. CDR3 sequence (DNA): TGCAGCGTCCAGGGGGCGCGGAACACTGAAGCTTTCTTT. Translated, it gives CSVQGARNTEAFF.

Only a few counts were recorded for this clone. The rearrangement links TRBV12-3 or TRBV12-4 to TRBJ2-1; D is ambiguous. Trimming stripped 9 bases from V and 1 base from J, with 10 bases between. The CDR3 length is 13 residues. The CDR3 spells CASTQNSYNEQFF. CDR3 coding DNA: TGTGCCAGTACTCAAAATTCCTACAATGAGCAGTTCTTC.

J is TRBJ1-1 and V is TRBV6-5, with no clear D. CDR1 and CDR2 from the germline V gene are MNHEY and SVGAGI. The ends were cut back, 6 bases at V and 7 bases at J, with 15 bases in the middle. CDR3 size: 13 residues. The CDR3 DNA is TGTGCCAGCAGGCGGGATACGGTCAGTGAAGCTTTCTTT. Translating it yields CASRRDTVSEAFF.

The CDR3 reads CASSPLAGVQETQYF. The CDR3 DNA sequence: TGTGCCAGCAGCCCTTTAGCGGGAGTTCAAGAGACCCAGTACTTC. The chain uses TRBV7-9 and TRBJ2-5, with TRBD2 matching over 9 bases. Trimming at V came to 5 bases and at J to 2 bases, leaving 6 bases not matched to a gene. The CDR3 is 15 amino acids. CDR1 and CDR2 from the germline V gene are SEHNR and FQNEAQ (reference sequence).

The J gene is TRBJ2-5, the V gene TRBV7-6, with 8 positions matching TRBD2. CDR1 and CDR2 from the germline V gene are SGHVS and FNYEAQ. V lost 7 bases, J lost 3 bases, and 13 bases stayed unmatched. The CDR3 covers 16 residues. The CDR3 DNA sequence: TGTGCCAGCACTAACCCGGGGGGGCCTACTAAAGAGACCCAGTACTTC. Translating gives CASTNPGGPTKETQYF.

The chain has TRBV10-3 and TRBJ1-2; TRBD1 matches 9 bases. This CDR3 is 15 amino acids long. CDR1 ENHRY and CDR2 SYGVKD come from the germline V gene. Trimming cost V 5 bases and J 8 bases; bases outside gene matches: 12. The CDR3 DNA reads as TGTGCCATCAGTCAACTTCGACAGGGGGAGCAAGGCTACACCTTC. Its translation is CAISQLRQGEQGYTF.

This chain joins TRBV11-2 and TRBJ2-5; TRBD2 matches at 8 bases. The CDR3 is made up of 15 amino acids. The trim removed 2 bases at V and 7 bases at J, leaving 9 bases unmatched. The germline V gene has CDR1 SGHAT and CDR2 FQNNGV. The CDR3 here is CASSLFGSGEGTQYF. In DNA, the CDR3 is TGTGCCAGCAGCTTATTTGGTAGCGGGGAAGGGACCCAGTACTTC.

The rearrangement links TRBV20-1 to TRBJ1-6; D is unclear. The CDR3 covers 11 residues. CDR1 DFQATT and CDR2 SNEGSKA come from the germline V gene (reference sequence). V was clipped by 1 base and J by 18 bases, with 13 bases between them. The CDR3 loop reads CSARAAGVNHF. CDR3 sequence (DNA): TGCAGTGCTAGAGCGGCCGGGGTTAACCACTTT.

The sample holds one count of this clone. V is TRBV7-9 and J is TRBJ1-2; unclear D gene. From germline, CDR1 is SEHNR and CDR2 FQNEAQ (reference sequence). Trimming took 1 base from V and 4 from J, leaving 10 bases between them. CDR3 length equals 14 residues. The CDR3: CASSLEAQPYGYTF. Written as DNA, the CDR3 is TGTGCCAGCAGCTTAGAAGCACAGCCCTATGGCTACACCTTC.

V usage is TRBV5-4 and J usage is TRBJ2-7, with TRBD1 identical over 10 bases. Trimming cost V 3 bases and J 6 bases; bases outside gene matches: 9. The CDR3 sequence is 15 residues long. The germline gives CDR1 SGHNT, CDR2 YYREEE (reference sequence). CDR3 nucleotides: TGTGCCAGCAGCTCGGGGACAGGGGACCAATCCGAGCAGTACTTC. Protein sequence: CASSSGTGDQSEQYF.